These 8 T cell receptor beta chains share one sample of origin, sequenced in a study of blood T cell repertoires in COVID-19. TCRdb's table, derived via immunoSEQ multiplex PCR, lists solely in-frame clones and lacks some. The data contain 40,000 to 55,000 clones, under 90% of them singletons. The specimen was peripheral blood. All receptors come from a woman aged 70-85 years with acute or convalescent COVID-19.

The V gene is TRBV4-2, the J gene TRBJ2-2, with 8 bases lining up with TRBD2. J lost 4 bases, V lost 1 base, and 2 bases had no gene match. CDR1 is LGHNA, CDR2 YNFKEQ, per germline. The CDR3 spans 15 residues. The CDR3: CASSQVAGFTGELFF. The CDR3 DNA is TGTGCCAGCAGCCAAGTAGCGGGATTCACCGGGGAGCTGTTTTTT.

This clone is a singleton in its sample. The chain carries TRBV11-1 and TRBJ1-1; D unresolved. Germline CDR1 SGHAT, CDR2 FQDESV (reference sequence). The germline V and J ends were trimmed by 3 bases and 1 base, with 3 bases remaining between them. This CDR3 is 12 amino acids long. This CDR3 reads CASSFGNTEAFF. CDR3 nucleotides: TGTGCCAGCAGCTTCGGGAACACTGAAGCTTTCTTT.

The V gene is TRBV5-4, the J gene TRBJ2-6; 8 nucleotides agree with TRBD1. The CDR3 contains 17 residues. Germline CDR1 is SGHNT and CDR2 is YYREEE (reference sequence). The V segment lost 4 bases and the J segment 0 bases; nucleotides outside the gene matches: 6. CDR3 sequence reads: CASSPGQGNSGANVLTF. The CDR3 region has the DNA TGTGCCAGCAGCCCCGGACAGGGAAACTCTGGGGCCAACGTCCTGACTTTC.

The rearrangement joins TRBV19 to TRBJ1-1; no reliable D call. Trimming pared 7 bases from V and 4 bases from J, leaving 22 bases between. The CDR3 totals 16 residues. Germline CDR1 and CDR2: LNHDA and SQIVND (reference sequence). CDR3 in amino acids: CASTPQNIRRGTEAFF. The CDR3 DNA reads TGTGCCAGTACCCCCCAGAACATTCGTCGAGGCACTGAAGCTTTCTTT.

The genes are TRBV7-8 and TRBJ2-1, with D unresolved. Germline lookup yields CDR1 SGHVS and CDR2 FQNEAQ. V was cut by 2 bases and J by 7 bases, with 15 bases left in between. The CDR3 sequence is 15 residues long. The CDR3 reads CASSLIAYGMNEQFF. CDR3 sequence (DNA): TGTGCCAGCAGCTTAATAGCTTACGGCATGAATGAGCAGTTCTTC.

V is TRBV27 and J is TRBJ2-2; D is undetermined. In germline, CDR1 is MNHEY, CDR2 SMNVEV (reference sequence). V lost 3 bases and J 4 bases, leaving 3 bases between the germline ends. CDR3 length equals 12 residues. Here the CDR3 DNA reads TGTGCCAGCAGTTTCCTCACCGGGGAGCTGTTTTTT. Its translation is CASSFLTGELFF.

This chain uses TRBV11-3 with TRBJ2-1; weak D call: TRBD1 (6 bases). V was clipped by 5 bases and J by 10 bases, with 12 bases between them. Germline V gene sequence: CDR1 SGHNT, CDR2 YENEEA. This CDR3 contains 12 residues. CDR3 amino acids: CASSIPGQEQFF. For the CDR3, the DNA is TGTGCCAGCAGCATACCGGGACAAGAGCAGTTCTTC.

The gene calls are TRBV6-4 and TRBJ2-3, with TRBD1 as a possible D gene (7 bases). Germline V gene lookup returns CDR1 MRHNA and CDR2 SNTAGT. This CDR3 comprises 15 residues. Trimming removed 2 bases at V and 6 bases at J, with 15 bases between. The CDR3 spells CASSDGTAGGDTQYF. DNA of the CDR3: TGTGCCAGCAGTGACGGGACAGCGGGTGGGGATACGCAGTATTTT.